The 14 T cell receptor beta chains given below trace back to one sample, sequenced in a study of shared clonotypes between healthy human individuals. Clones were read by immunoSEQ multiplex PCR, and TCRdb kept only the in-frame ones, dropping some. The sample includes 150,000 to 200,000 clones, 66% of them seen just once. The specimen was memory CD4+ T cells sorted from blood. The subset here: CD45RA-negative fraction. The origin of the receptors is a man aged 30 to 45 in good health.

This clone was observed a single time. The J gene is TRBJ2-3, the V gene TRBV19; no clear D gene. The germline V gene has CDR1 LNHDA and CDR2 SQIVND (reference sequence). Trimming removed 11 bases from V and 0 bases from J, with 21 bases in between. This CDR3 has 16 amino acids. Here the CDR3 DNA reads TGTGCCGCTTGCCCCCCGTGGCCACCTAGCACAGATACGCAGTATTTT. This encodes CAACPPWPPSTDTQYF.

The chain carries TRBV29-1 and TRBJ2-7; TRBD1 matches at 8 bases. Germline CDR1 and CDR2: SQVTM and ANQGSEA. CDR3 length: 12 residues. Unmatched junction bases numbered 4, after V lost 7 bases and J lost 2 bases. The CDR3: CSALQGAYEQYF. In DNA, the CDR3 is TGCAGCGCCCTACAGGGGGCCTACGAGCAGTACTTC.

The chain carries TRBV28 and TRBJ2-7; TRBD2 is a possible D gene (6 bases). CDR3 length: 16 residues. Germline loops: CDR1 MDHEN, CDR2 SYDVKM. V lost 8 bases and J 0 bases, leaving 20 bases between the germline ends. The CDR3 reads CASVGGSLSSSYEQYF. The DNA of the CDR3 is TGTGCCAGCGTCGGAGGGTCCCTTTCCAGCTCCTACGAGCAGTACTTC.

Points on this clone: Since a much larger clone is just one base distant, this may be a read error. Other nucleotide sequences in the sample specify the same CDR3. The V gene is TRBV18, the J gene TRBJ2-3; D gene unclear. The V end lost 2 bases, the J end lost 1 base, and 4 bases lay between the germline ends. Germline lookup yields CDR1 KGHSH and CDR2 LQKENI. The CDR3 totals 13 residues. The CDR3 loop is CASSPGGTDTQYF. The CDR3 coding sequence is TGTGCCAGCTCACCAGGGGGCACAGATACGCAGTATTTT.

The chain combines TRBV5-1 with TRBJ2-2, with 8 nucleotides matching TRBD1. Trimming at V came to 5 bases and at J to 7 bases, leaving 13 bases not matched to a gene. From germline, CDR1 is SGHRS and CDR2 YFSETQ. This CDR3 contains 16 residues. As DNA, the CDR3 is TGCGCCAGCAGTCTAGACAGGGGTTCTTTTTACGGGGAGCTGTTTTTT. Protein sequence: CASSLDRGSFYGELFF.

This chain links TRBV4-3 with TRBJ1-1, with D perhaps matching TRBD1 (5 bases). Per germline, CDR1 LGHNA and CDR2 YSLEER. The V and J ends lost 1 base and 0 bases respectively, with 9 bases between them. CDR3 length equals 15 residues. The CDR3 sequence: CASSQAGRMNTEAFF. The CDR3 coding sequence is TGCGCCAGCAGCCAAGCAGGGAGAATGAACACTGAAGCTTTCTTT.

The chain uses TRBV2 and TRBJ2-3; 7 bases align to TRBD2. This CDR3 comprises 15 residues. After removal of 4 bases from V and 2 bases from J, the junction contained 6 bases not matched to a gene. The germline gives CDR1 SNHLY, CDR2 FYNNEI. In DNA form, the CDR3 reads TGTGCCAGCAGTGCAGCCGGGACTACCACAGATACGCAGTATTTT. Translating gives CASSAAGTTTDTQYF.

The V and J genes are TRBV10-3 and TRBJ2-2, with TRBD2 matching 7 bases. Trimming cost V 4 bases and J 0 bases; bases outside gene matches: 2. The CDR3 has 15 residues. The V gene's germline CDR1 is ENHRY and CDR2 SYGVKD. In DNA form, the CDR3 reads TGTGCCATCAGTGGGACTAGTTCGAACACCGGGGAGCTGTTTTTT. Translation: CAISGTSSNTGELFF.

J is TRBJ2-1 and V is TRBV10-3; either TRBD1 or TRBD2 may fit D (5 bases each). CDR1 ENHRY and CDR2 SYGVKD come from the germline V gene. Trimming left V 11 bases short and J 0 bases short, with 14 bases between. The CDR3 totals 14 residues. Here the CDR3 reads CAVTGGSSYNEQFF. In nucleotides, the CDR3 is TGTGCCGTTACTGGGGGAAGCTCCTACAATGAGCAGTTCTTC.

The rearrangement uses TRBV5-4 and TRBJ1-4; the match to TRBD1 covers 8 bases. The J segment lost 0 bases and the V segment lost 3 bases, leaving 1 base of the junction unmatched. Germline V gene lookup returns CDR1 SGHNT and CDR2 YYREEE (reference sequence). CDR3 length equals 15 residues. The CDR3 sequence: CASSWDRSTNEKLFF. Here the CDR3 DNA reads TGTGCCAGCAGCTGGGACAGGTCAACTAATGAAAAACTGTTTTTT.

This clone appeared many times. The chain uses TRBV9 and TRBJ1-1, with D possibly matching TRBD1 (6 bases). The length of the CDR3 is 15 residues. V was cut by 3 bases and J by 2 bases, with 14 bases left in between. The germline V gene has CDR1 SGDLS and CDR2 YYNGEE. The chain's CDR3 is CASSEAGAGNTEAFF. The DNA of the CDR3 is TGTGCCAGCAGCGAGGCAGGGGCTGGAAACACTGAAGCTTTCTTT.

This rearrangement joins TRBV9 to TRBJ2-2; D possibly corresponds to TRBD1 (5 bases). The CDR3 length is 16 residues. CDR1 and CDR2 from the germline V gene are SGDLS and YYNGEE. Trimming pared 0 bases from V and 6 bases from J, leaving 15 bases between. This CDR3 reads CASSVGPDTFAGELFF. The CDR3 DNA reads TGTGCCAGCAGCGTAGGACCGGACACTTTCGCCGGGGAGCTGTTTTTT.

The V gene is TRBV5-1, the J gene TRBJ2-1; 13 bases agree with TRBD2. Germline loops: CDR1 SGHRS, CDR2 YFSETQ. CDR3 length equals 15 residues. The J segment lost 8 bases and the V segment lost 2 bases, leaving 4 bases of the junction unmatched. The CDR3 DNA is TGCGCCAGCAGCTTCGGACTAGCGGGAGCTTATGAGCAGTTCTTC. It specifies CASSFGLAGAYEQFF.

V usage is TRBV9 and J usage is TRBJ1-4, with a tentative D call TRBD1 (6 bases). Looked up from germline, CDR1 is SGDLS and CDR2 is YYNGEE. The CDR3 runs to 13 residues. Deletions cut 5 bases from V and 8 bases from J, with 13 bases between. This CDR3 reads CASSRQVAEKLFF. CDR3 sequence (DNA): TGTGCCAGCAGTAGACAGGTTGCGGAAAAACTGTTTTTT.